Listed here are 22 T cell receptor beta chains from one sample, sequenced in a study of T cell repertoires in cytomegalovirus infection. The antigens for these receptors are not known. Using its own MiXCR run on the reads, TCRdb lists one record per CDR3 protein. Among about 400,000 distinct CDR3 sequences listed, about 34% were seen once. The input for sequencing was cultured PBMCs, taken from culture after CMV antigen stimulation. The receptor set was obtained from a human donor in good health (CMV status not recorded). Some clones in this sample may be carry-over from other donors' samples.

This clonotype was seen a handful of times. J is TRBJ2-7 and V is TRBV7-9; the D gene is possibly TRBD1 (5 bases). This CDR3 spans 14 amino acids. Germline V gene sequence: CDR1 SEHNR, CDR2 FQNEAQ (reference sequence). Trimming took off 4 bases at V and 3 bases at J, with 13 bases between the two ends. The CDR3 DNA reads TGTGCCAGCAGCTCGTTGGGGCCAAACTACGAGCAGTACGTC. Translation gives CASSSLGPNYEQYV.

This clonotype was found a few times. This chain uses TRBV10-3 with TRBJ2-7; possibly TRBD2 for D (5 bases). Trimming left V 7 bases short and J 7 bases short, with 23 bases between. This CDR3 is 15 amino acids long. Germline-derived CDR1 and CDR2 are ENHRY and SYGVKD. CDR3 region: CAITSGPDLGEEQYF. CDR3 sequence (DNA): TGTGCCATCACCTCCGGGCCGGACCTTGGGGAGGAGCAGTACTTC.

This clonotype turned up a few times. The DNA of the CDR3 is TGTGCCAGCAGCGTAGAGGGAGGCGCGGGGCCTCAAGAGACCCAGTACTTC. Residues: CASSVEGGAGPQETQYF. The chain uses TRBV9 and TRBJ2-5; tentative D call: TRBD2 (6 bases). The CDR3 consists of 17 residues. Per the germline V gene, CDR1 is SGDLS and CDR2 is YYNGEE. Between the trimmed V and J ends, which lost 0 bases and 2 bases, there was a span of 17 bases.

This clonotype has at least ten counts. The gene calls are TRBV7-2 and TRBJ1-2; the D gene is possibly TRBD1 (5 bases). Germline CDR1 SGHTA, CDR2 FQGNSA. V was trimmed by 1 base and J by 3 bases, leaving 9 bases between them. CDR3 size: 14 residues. The CDR3 is CASSLEVRDYGYTF. CDR3 sequence (DNA): TGTGCCAGCAGCTTAGAGGTCAGGGACTATGGCTACACCTTC.

The rearrangement uses TRBV14 and TRBJ1-1, with 7 bases aligning to TRBD1. V lost 4 bases and J lost 2; bases outside the gene matches: 10. Germline V lookup: CDR1 SGHDN, CDR2 FVKESK. The CDR3 contains 16 residues. CDR3: CASSRSTDRRNTEAFF. The CDR3 coding sequence is TGTGCCAGCAGCCGCAGCACGGACAGGCGAAACACTGAAGCTTTCTTT.

DNA of the CDR3: TGTGCCAGCGGGAGAACCGGACAGCTTAAGGGGGCAGATACGCAGTATTTT. This sequence encodes CASGRTGQLKGADTQYF. V usage is TRBV2 and J usage is TRBJ2-3; D possibly corresponds to TRBD1 (6 bases). Germline V gives CDR1 SNHLY, CDR2 FYNNEI. Trimming removed 8 bases at V and 4 bases at J, with 25 bases between. The CDR3 is 17 residues long.

The V gene is TRBV7-3, the J gene TRBJ2-3; D remains ambiguous. The germline V gene has CDR1 SGHTA and CDR2 FQGTGA. Trimming removed 5 bases from V and 3 bases from J, with 15 bases in between. The CDR3 is 15 amino acids. CDR3 bases: TGTGCCAGCAGCGGAGCGACCCATGTTACAGATACGCAGTATTTT. The encoded protein is CASSGATHVTDTQYF.

The chain recombines TRBV5-4 with TRBJ2-2; 12 nucleotides match TRBD2. Germline CDR1 is SGHNT and CDR2 is YYREEE (reference sequence). CDR3 length equals 15 residues. Trimming took 6 bases from V and 8 from J; bases not matched to a gene: 8. In DNA form, the CDR3 reads TGTGCCAGCACCCTAGCGGGAGGGCCGGCTGGGGAGCTGTTTTTT. Translated, it gives CASTLAGGPAGELFF.

J is TRBJ2-7 and V is TRBV25-1; unclear D gene. CDR1 and CDR2 from the germline V gene are MGHDK and SYGVNS. The CDR3 loop spans 14 amino acids. The ends were cut back, 3 bases at V and 5 bases at J, with 14 bases in the middle. Here the CDR3 reads CASSDRDRTHEQYF. CDR3 sequence (DNA): TGTGCCAGCAGTGACCGTGACCGCACCCACGAGCAGTACTTC.

The chain couples TRBV29-1 to TRBJ2-3; D is undetermined. The ends were cut back, 0 bases at V and 11 bases at J, with 15 bases in the middle. The CDR3 totals 13 residues. The V gene's germline CDR1 is SQVTM and CDR2 ANQGSEA. CDR3 nucleotides: TGCAGCGTTGAAGATGACGGCCGGCTGGGGCAGTATTTT. It specifies CSVEDDGRLGQYF.

This clonotype was seen only a few times. This sequence joins TRBV7-2 and TRBJ2-7, with TRBD1 matching 9 bases. The CDR3 length is 15 residues. After removal of 4 bases from V and 3 bases from J, the junction contained 7 bases not matched to a gene. From germline, CDR1 is SGHTA and CDR2 FQGNSA. This chain's CDR3 is CASSSRQGGDYEQYF. CDR3 in DNA: TGTGCCAGCAGCTCCAGACAGGGGGGTGACTACGAGCAGTACTTC.

The table lists this clonotype with a few counts. This chain connects TRBV19 to TRBJ2-3, with 8 nucleotides matching TRBD2. Germline-derived CDR1 and CDR2 are LNHDA and SQIVND (reference sequence). CDR3 length: 13 amino acids. Germline trimming cut 6 bases from V and 1 base from J; bases unmatched to any gene: 0. CDR3 sequence (DNA): TGTGCCAGTAGAGCGGGAGGCACAGATACGCAGTATTTT. Translation: CASRAGGTDTQYF.

The chain employs TRBV6-8 and TRBJ1-1; D ambiguous. CDR3 length: 14 amino acids. V lost 5 bases to trimming and J lost 7 bases, with 17 bases between them. CDR1 MNHGY and CDR2 SAAAGT come from the germline V gene. In DNA form, the CDR3 reads TGTGCCAGCAGTGCCCGGCGGGAATCGGGTGAAGCTTTCTTT. This encodes CASSARRESGEAFF.

This chain uses TRBV24-1 with TRBJ1-1; 10 nucleotides align to TRBD1. This CDR3 has 14 amino acids. V shed 3 bases, J shed 6 bases, and the junction held 3 bases outside the gene matches. Germline V gives CDR1 KGHDR, CDR2 SFDVKD. The CDR3 protein is CATSDGTGASEAFF. As DNA, the CDR3 is TGTGCCACCAGTGATGGGACAGGGGCCTCTGAAGCTTTCTTT.

The table lists this clonotype with many counts. The genes are TRBV7-6 and TRBJ1-2; 7 nucleotides align to TRBD1. From germline, CDR1 is SGHVS and CDR2 FNYEAQ. The CDR3 runs 12 residues. Losses at the gene ends were 5 bases for V and 7 bases for J; bases not matched to a gene: 4. In nucleotides, the CDR3 is TGTGCCAGCAGCCAGGGGGAATTTGGCTACACCTTC. Protein: CASSQGEFGYTF.

The chain carries TRBV29-1 and TRBJ1-2; maybe TRBD1 (6 bases). This CDR3 comprises 13 residues. V was shortened by 7 bases and J by 7 bases, with 19 bases between the two germline ends. Germline values: CDR1 SQVTM, CDR2 ANQGSEA. For the CDR3, the DNA is TGCAGCGCCCCGGGTCCAGGGGAGGGTGGCTACACCTTC. It translates to CSAPGPGEGGYTF. The entire variable domain, with the rest obtained from reference TRBV29-1 and TRBJ1-2, is as follows: SAVISQKPSRDICQRGTSLTIQCQVDSQVTMMFWYRQQPGQSLTLIATANQGSEATYESGFVIDKFPISRPNLTFSTLTVSNMSPEDSSIYLCSAPGPGEGGYTFGSGTRLTVV.

A note on this clonotype: This could be a read error, since a much larger clone is one nucleotide away. The V gene is TRBV7-2, the J gene TRBJ2-1; 9 bases match TRBD2. The trim removed 2 bases at V and 0 bases at J, leaving 14 bases unmatched. This CDR3 has 20 amino acids. Per the germline V gene, CDR1 is SGHTA and CDR2 is FQGNSA. CDR3 coding DNA: TGTGCCAGCAGCTTATGGGGACGAGCGGGAGGTTCCTCCTCCTACAATGAGCAGTTCTTC. Its protein product is CASSLWGRAGGSSSYNEQFF.

The chain uses TRBV6-5 and TRBJ1-2; 8 bases map to TRBD1. Germline loops: CDR1 MNHEY, CDR2 SVGAGI. This CDR3 spans 18 amino acids. Trimming at V came to 0 bases and at J to 7 bases, leaving 16 bases not matched to a gene. The CDR3 DNA sequence: TGTGCCAGCAGTTACTCGGGTGCAGGCAGGGGGCGGGGTCGTGGCTACACCTTC. This codes for CASSYSGAGRGRGRGYTF.

The rearrangement links TRBV5-1 to TRBJ2-1; possible D gene TRBD2, 5 bases. In germline, CDR1 is SGHRS, CDR2 YFSETQ. The V and J ends lost 4 bases and 1 base respectively, with 9 bases between them. The CDR3 loop spans 14 amino acids. The CDR3 DNA reads TGCGCCAGCAGCGTCCCGGGGTCCTACAATGAGCAGTTCTTC. This gives the protein CASSVPGSYNEQFF.

This chain uses TRBV28 with TRBJ1-2, with a weak D call TRBD1 (6 bases). CDR1 and CDR2 (germline): MDHEN, SYDVKM. This CDR3 contains 14 residues. Trimming took 6 bases from V and 1 from J, leaving 12 bases between them. In DNA, the CDR3 is TGTGCCAGCAGCACAGGGTGGGATAACTATGGCTACACCTTC. Protein: CASSTGWDNYGYTF.

This clonotype was seen a few times. The rearrangement links TRBV7-2 to TRBJ2-7, with unresolved D. Between the trimmed V and J ends, which lost 3 bases and 7 bases, there was a span of 16 bases. This CDR3 is 14 amino acids long. Germline V gene sequence: CDR1 SGHTA, CDR2 FQGNSA. The CDR3 loop reads CASSFLKGYWEQYF. CDR3 nucleotides: TGTGCCAGCAGCTTTTTGAAAGGCTACTGGGAGCAGTACTTC.

This clonotype has a handful of counts. The J gene is TRBJ1-6, the V gene TRBV11-2; D is uncertain. Germline assignment: CDR1 SGHAT and CDR2 FQNNGV. V was trimmed by 6 bases and J by 8 bases, leaving 23 bases between them. This CDR3 region has 17 residues. The CDR3 sequence: CASRHIKTGSLHSPLHF. The CDR3 DNA sequence: TGTGCCAGCAGACACATTAAAACCGGCAGCCTTCATTCACCCCTCCACTTT.